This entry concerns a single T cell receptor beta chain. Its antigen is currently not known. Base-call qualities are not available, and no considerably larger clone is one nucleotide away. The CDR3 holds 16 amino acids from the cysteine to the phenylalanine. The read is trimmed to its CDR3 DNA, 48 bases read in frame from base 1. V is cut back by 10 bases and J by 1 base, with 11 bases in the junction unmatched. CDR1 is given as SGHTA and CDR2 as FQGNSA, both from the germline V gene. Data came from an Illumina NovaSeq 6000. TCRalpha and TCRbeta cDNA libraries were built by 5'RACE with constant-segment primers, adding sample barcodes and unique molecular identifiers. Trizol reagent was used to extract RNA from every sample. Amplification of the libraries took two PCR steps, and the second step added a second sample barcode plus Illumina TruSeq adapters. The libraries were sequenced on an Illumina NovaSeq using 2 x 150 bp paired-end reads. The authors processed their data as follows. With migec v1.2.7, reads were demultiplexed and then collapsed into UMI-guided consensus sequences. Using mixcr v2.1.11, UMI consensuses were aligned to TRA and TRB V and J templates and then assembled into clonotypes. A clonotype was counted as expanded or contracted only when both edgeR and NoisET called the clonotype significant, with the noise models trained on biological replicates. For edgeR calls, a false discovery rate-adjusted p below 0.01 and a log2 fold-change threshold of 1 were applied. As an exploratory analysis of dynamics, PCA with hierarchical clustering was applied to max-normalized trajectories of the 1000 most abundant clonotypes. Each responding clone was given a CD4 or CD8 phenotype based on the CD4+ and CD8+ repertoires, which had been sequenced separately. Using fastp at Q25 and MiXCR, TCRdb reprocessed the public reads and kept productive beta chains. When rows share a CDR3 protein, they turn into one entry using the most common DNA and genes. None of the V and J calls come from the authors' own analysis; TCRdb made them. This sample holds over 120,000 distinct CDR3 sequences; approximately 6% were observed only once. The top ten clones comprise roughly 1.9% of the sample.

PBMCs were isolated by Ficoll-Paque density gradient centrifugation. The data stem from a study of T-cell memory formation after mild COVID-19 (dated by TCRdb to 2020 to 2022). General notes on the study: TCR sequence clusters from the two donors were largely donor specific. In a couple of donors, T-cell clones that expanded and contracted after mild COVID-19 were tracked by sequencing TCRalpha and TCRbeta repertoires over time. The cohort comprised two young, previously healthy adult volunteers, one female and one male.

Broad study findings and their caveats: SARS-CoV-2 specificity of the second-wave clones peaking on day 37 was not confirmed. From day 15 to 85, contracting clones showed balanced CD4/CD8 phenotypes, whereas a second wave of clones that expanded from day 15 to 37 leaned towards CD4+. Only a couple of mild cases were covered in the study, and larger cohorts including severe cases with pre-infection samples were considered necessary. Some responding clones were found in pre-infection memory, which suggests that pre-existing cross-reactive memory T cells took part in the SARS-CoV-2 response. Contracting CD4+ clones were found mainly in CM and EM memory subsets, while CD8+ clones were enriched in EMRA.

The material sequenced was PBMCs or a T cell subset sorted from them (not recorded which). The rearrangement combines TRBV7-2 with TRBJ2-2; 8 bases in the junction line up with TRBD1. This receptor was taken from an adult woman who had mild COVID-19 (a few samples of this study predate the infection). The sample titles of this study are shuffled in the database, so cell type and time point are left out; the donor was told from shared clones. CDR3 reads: CAIPGQGYMNTGELFF. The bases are TGTGCCATCCCCGGACAGGGATATATGAACACCGGGGAGCTGTTTTTT.